Listed below are T cell receptor beta chains from one sample, sequenced in a study of multiple sclerosis patients with progressive multifocal leukoencephalopathy. Generated by immunoSEQ multiplex PCR, the TCRdb table keeps only in-frame clones and is missing some. The table has some 25,000 clones, roughly 90% seen once; the top ten hold approximately 2.4%. The sequenced sample was PBMCs, obtained from a patient treated with natalizumab. These receptors all stem from a man aged 25-40 years with multiple sclerosis. Both conserved end residues are part of each CDR3.

v_gene	j_gene	CDR3aa
TRBV19	TRBJ2-7	CASSIDHGGAYEQYF
TRBV9	TRBJ2-3	CASSVKSGLGTDTQYF
TRBV29-1	TRBJ2-1	CSVENRGVPRNEQFF
TRBV6-5	TRBJ2-7	CASRQAGSEQYF
TRBV11-3	TRBJ2-1	CASSLAPWNEQFF
TRBV5-1	TRBJ2-5	CASSLAAEGGETQYF
TRBV11-3	TRBJ2-3	CASSFWDTTDTQYF
TRBV28	TRBJ2-4	CASSSPESIGVNIQYF
TRBV27	TRBJ2-1	CASSSGVAGEHNEQFF
TRBV11-3	TRBJ2-5	CASSLTSESQETQYF
TRBV19	TRBJ2-1	CASSMGGVRIGYNEQFF
TRBV7-2	TRBJ2-1	CASSLVGGRSYNEQFF
TRBV6-1	TRBJ1-5	CASSVSSNQPQHF
TRBV11-2	TRBJ1-2	CASSPRGSDYGYTF
TRBV30	TRBJ1-1	CAWSQQGAGGEAFF
TRBV25-1	TRBJ2-7	CASSGWGGVLSYEQYF
TRBV5-4	TRBJ2-5	CASSSTGTSQETQYF
TRBV20-1	TRBJ2-3	CSARPSSGSYF
TRBV4-1	TRBJ2-2	CASSQLGLAAGELFF
TRBV6-5	TRBJ2-2	CASSPDRDTGELFF
TRBV11-2	TRBJ2-5	CASSSGLAGGRSETQYF
TRBV11-2	TRBJ1-1	CASSYTDGNTEAFF
TRBV4-2	TRBJ2-1	CASSQEIGGSFYNEQFF
TRBV7-9	TRBJ2-7	CASSLVMLGNYEQYF
TRBV6-1	TRBJ1-1	CASSGRGAEAFF
TRBV2	TRBJ1-1	CAGNLNRGSEAFF
TRBV4-3	TRBJ2-1	CASSQDGAGAFNEQFF
TRBV6-1	TRBJ1-2	CASSEEPGTGGYTF
TRBV6-5	TRBJ1-3	CASRVDVSGNTIYF
TRBV5-8	TRBJ2-5	CASSQGQGRETQYF
TRBV5-1	TRBJ1-2	CASSLGPGVRGYTF
TRBV19	TRBJ2-2	CASSIGTGELFF
TRBV5-1	TRBJ1-6	CASSLEARPRSPLHF
TRBV10-3	TRBJ2-3	CAIGKDTQYF
TRBV4-3	TRBJ1-4	CASSQDFMDRGEKLFF
TRBV25-1	TRBJ2-5	CASSEPRRNTQYF
TRBV20-1	TRBJ2-3	CSASRTDTQYF
TRBV5-5	TRBJ2-3	CASSFSGPSTDTQYF
TRBV2	TRBJ2-5	CASSEVGVQETQYF
TRBV7-8	TRBJ2-4	CASSLATGRAKNIQYF
TRBV9	TRBJ2-2	CASSVDPMGSTGELFF